The 24 T cell receptor beta chains in this list originate from one sample, sequenced in a study of control samples from healthy donors and cancer patients. The protocol was immunoSEQ multiplex PCR, while the TCRdb copy is restricted to in-frame clones and leaves out a portion. Counted here are 100,000 to 150,000 clones, 91% occurring once; the ten biggest clones make up around 7.9%. The sample taken for sequencing was blood. Receptors originate from a man between 18 and 29 years old in good health.

This sequence joins TRBV6-5 and TRBJ1-1, with D possibly matching TRBD1 (6 bases). CDR1 is MNHEY, CDR2 SVGAGI, per germline. The CDR3 is made up of 15 amino acids. The V end lost 4 bases, the J end lost 4 bases, and 16 bases lay between the germline ends. The CDR3 is CASSFGTTYLTEAFF. In nucleotides, the CDR3 is TGTGCCAGCAGTTTCGGGACAACTTATCTCACTGAAGCTTTCTTT.

This clone was recorded once. The chain recombines TRBV5-4 with TRBJ1-2; 9 positions agree with TRBD1. The CDR3 contains 15 residues. Trimming took 3 bases from V and 6 from J; bases not matched to a gene: 9. The germline CDR1 and CDR2 sequences are SGHNT and YYREEE (reference sequence). CDR3 sequence (DNA): TGTGCCAGCAGCTCCCGGGACAGGGTTTCGGATGGCTACACCTTC. Its translation is CASSSRDRVSDGYTF.

V usage is TRBV4-1 and J usage is TRBJ2-2, with TRBD1 matching over 8 bases. CDR3 length equals 15 residues. The junction had 3 bases not matched to a gene; V was cut back by 1 base and J by 5 bases. Germline V gene sequence: CDR1 MGHRA, CDR2 YSYEKL. CDR3 coding DNA: TGCGCCAGCAGCCAAGCGGACAGGGCTACCGGGGAGCTGTTTTTT. Amino acid sequence: CASSQADRATGELFF.

The rearrangement joins TRBV29-1 to TRBJ2-1; D remains unclear. Trimming stripped 2 bases from V and 3 bases from J, with 5 bases between. This CDR3 is built from 12 residues. Germline V lookup: CDR1 SQVTM, CDR2 ANQGSEA. The CDR3 coding sequence is TGCAGCGTTGAACCCAGCTACAATGAGCAGTTCTTC. Protein: CSVEPSYNEQFF.

A single count supports this clone. The rearrangement links TRBV5-1 to TRBJ2-3; TRBD1 is a possible D gene (7 bases). Looked up from germline, CDR1 is SGHRS and CDR2 is YFSETQ. The CDR3 runs 14 residues. The V end lost 4 bases, the J end lost 4 bases, and 13 bases lay between the germline ends. The CDR3 DNA reads TGCGCCAGCAGCGTTACAGGGGAGGCAGATACGCAGTATTTT. The encoded protein is CASSVTGEADTQYF.

The chain employs TRBV2 and TRBJ2-3; possible D gene TRBD2, 6 bases. V was shortened by 7 bases and J by 3 bases, with 20 bases between the two germline ends. The CDR3 is 16 residues long. The germline gives CDR1 SNHLY, CDR2 FYNNEI. CDR3 bases: TGTGCCAGCACCATACTAGCAGGTGTAATAACAGATACGCAGTATTTT. This sequence encodes CASTILAGVITDTQYF.

J is TRBJ2-3 and V is TRBV10-1, with a tentative D call TRBD2 (6 bases). CDR1 is WNHNN and CDR2 is SYGVQD in the germline V gene (reference sequence). The CDR3 is 14 residues long. Trimming shortened V by 3 bases and J by 1 base, and 8 bases separated the two germline ends. The CDR3, as DNA: TGCGCCAGCAGTGACTCGGGGGGCACAGATACGCAGTATTTT. It yields the protein CASSDSGGTDTQYF.

The chain employs TRBV24-1 and TRBJ1-2; 7 bases align to TRBD1. Germline V CDR1 and CDR2: KGHDR, SFDVKD. Losses at the gene ends were 5 bases for V and 5 bases for J; bases not matched to a gene: 16. The length of the CDR3 is 17 residues. The CDR3 loop is CATSGLPGGSKEYGYTF. The CDR3, as DNA: TGTGCCACCAGTGGCCTCCCAGGGGGGAGCAAGGAGTATGGCTACACCTTC.

The genes are TRBV18 and TRBJ1-2; D is possibly TRBD1 (5 bases). V shed 8 bases and J shed 6 bases, with 22 bases lying between them. The V gene's germline CDR1 is KGHSH and CDR2 LQKENI. The CDR3 has 15 amino acids. The CDR3 nucleotides read TGTGCCAGCCCAAAGACTCCCGGGGGTGAGGATGGCTACACCTTC. Translated: CASPKTPGGEDGYTF.

The V gene is TRBV25-1, the J gene TRBJ2-7; D perhaps matches TRBD1 (5 bases). The V end was cut by 3 bases, the J end by 4 bases, with 19 bases between. Per the germline V gene, CDR1 is MGHDK and CDR2 is SYGVNS. This CDR3 comprises 16 residues. CDR3 protein: CASSEDLTGEIYEQYF. The CDR3, as DNA: TGTGCCAGCAGTGAGGATTTAACAGGAGAGATTTACGAGCAGTACTTC.

This clone was recorded only once. This rearrangement joins TRBV5-1 to TRBJ2-7; D may be TRBD1 or TRBD2 (6 bases each). Between the trimmed V and J ends, which lost 7 bases and 3 bases, there was a span of 11 bases. The CDR3 is made up of 12 amino acids. CDR1 and CDR2 from the germline V gene are SGHRS and YFSETQ. The CDR3 DNA reads as TGCGCCAGCGGGGGGCAAGGCTACGAGCAGTACTTC. This encodes CASGGQGYEQYF.

The rearrangement links TRBV7-9 to TRBJ2-7; 7 nucleotides agree with TRBD2. The CDR3 consists of 15 residues. After removal of 5 bases from V and 2 bases from J, the junction contained 9 bases not matched to a gene. Germline-derived CDR1 and CDR2 are SEHNR and FQNEAQ (reference sequence). The CDR3 protein is CASSATAGNAYEQYF. In nucleotides, the CDR3 is TGTGCCAGCAGCGCCACAGCGGGGAACGCCTACGAGCAGTACTTC. Using reference TRBV7-9 and TRBJ2-7 for the parts outside the CDR3, the full variable domain is DTGVSQNPRHKITKRGQNVTFRCDPISEHNRLYWYRQTLGQGPEFLTYFQNEAQLEKSRLLSDRFSAERPKGSFSTLEIQRTEQGDSAMYLCASSATAGNAYEQYFGPGTRLTVT.

This chain uses TRBV11-2 with TRBJ2-3; perhaps TRBD2 as D (7 bases). The germline V and J ends were trimmed by 6 bases and 5 bases, with 15 bases remaining between them. Germline V gene sequence: CDR1 SGHAT, CDR2 FQNNGV. The CDR3 has 14 amino acids. DNA of the CDR3: TGTGCCAGCAGAAATACCGGGGGGCAAGATACGCAGTATTTT. Its protein product is CASRNTGGQDTQYF.

This chain links TRBV6-1 with TRBJ1-4, with D uncertain. The germline CDR1 and CDR2 sequences are MNHNS and SASEGT. CDR3 size: 15 residues. V shed 2 bases and J shed 3 bases, with 10 bases lying between them. The CDR3 DNA follows: TGTGCCAGCAGTGAATTGAGGAGGGCTAATGAAAAACTGTTTTTT. Its translation: CASSELRRANEKLFF.

J is TRBJ1-1 and V is TRBV5-6; maybe TRBD1 (5 bases). The length of the CDR3 is 14 residues. The V end lost 0 bases, the J end lost 4 bases, and 10 bases lay between the germline ends. Germline V gene data show CDR1 as SGHDT and CDR2 as YYEEEE. The CDR3 spells CASSLAGLGTEAFF. The CDR3 DNA is TGTGCCAGCAGCTTGGCAGGGTTGGGCACTGAAGCTTTCTTT.

This clone appeared a single time. The chain has TRBV3-1 (or the pseudogene TRBV3-2) and TRBJ2-4; 8 nucleotides line up with TRBD1. The CDR3 spans 15 residues. The germline V gene has CDR1 LGHDT and CDR2 YNNKEL (reference sequence). Losses at the gene ends were 4 bases for V and 5 bases for J; bases not matched to a gene: 7. The DNA for the CDR3 is TGTGCCAGCAGCCGACTACAGGGGGGAGAAAACATTCAGTACTTC. Translation: CASSRLQGGENIQYF.

DNA of the CDR3: TGTGCCAGCGCTTATTGGCTAGCGGGGGGGCAGGCAGATACGCAGTATTTT. It specifies CASAYWLAGGQADTQYF. V is TRBV2 and J is TRBJ2-3; TRBD2 aligns across 12 bases. J was trimmed by 4 bases and V by 8 bases; bases with no gene match: 13. This CDR3 has 17 residues. Germline CDR1 and CDR2: SNHLY and FYNNEI.

The chain links TRBV6-5 to TRBJ1-5, with unresolved D. Trimming shortened V by 0 bases and J by 11 bases, and 14 bases separated the two germline ends. The CDR3 consists of 14 residues. Germline CDR1 is MNHEY and CDR2 is SVGAGI. The CDR3 nucleotides read TGTGCCAGCAGTTACTCGCCCGCTTCGGAGACCCAGCATTTT. As protein: CASSYSPASETQHF.

The chain employs TRBV7-9 and TRBJ1-2; D remains ambiguous. CDR1 is SEHNR and CDR2 is FQNEAQ in the germline V gene (reference sequence). This CDR3 has 14 amino acids. V was shortened by 0 bases and J by 8 bases, with 13 bases between the two germline ends. In nucleotides, the CDR3 is TGTGCCAGCAGCTTAGCGTGGACGCCGGCGGGCTACACCTTC. It encodes CASSLAWTPAGYTF.

This chain links TRBV10-3 with TRBJ1-2; a possible D gene is TRBD1 (5 bases). CDR1 is ENHRY, CDR2 SYGVKD, per germline. With 4 bases removed from V and 4 bases from J, the gap between germline ends came to 10 bases. The length of the CDR3 is 13 residues. CDR3 loop: CAISAWGSYGYTF. The CDR3, as DNA: TGTGCCATCAGTGCATGGGGGAGCTATGGCTACACCTTC.

V usage is TRBV5-1 and J usage is TRBJ1-1; a weak D match, TRBD1 (5 bases). The V end was cut by 0 bases, the J end by 1 base, with 13 bases between. This CDR3 contains 16 residues. The V gene's germline CDR1 is SGHRS and CDR2 YFSETQ. In DNA form, the CDR3 reads TGCGCCAGCAGCTTGGACGCAGGCGGGGGGAACACTGAAGCTTTCTTT. The encoded protein is CASSLDAGGGNTEAFF.

The chain couples TRBV5-4 to TRBJ2-7; D is ambiguous. The CDR3 has 13 amino acids. Germline V gene lookup returns CDR1 SGHNT and CDR2 YYREEE (reference sequence). Trimming cost V 0 bases and J 6 bases, with 10 bases left between them. DNA for the CDR3: TGTGCCAGCAGCTTGGAGTGGCAGGCCGAGCAGTACTTC. Protein product: CASSLEWQAEQYF.

The CDR3 nucleotides are TGTGCCAGCAGCCATCAGGCTGGCGCTTATGGCTACACCTTC. Its protein is CASSHQAGAYGYTF. The rearrangement joins TRBV3-1 (or the pseudogene TRBV3-2) to TRBJ1-2, with D uncertain. Trimming removed 3 bases at V and 5 bases at J, with 13 bases between. This CDR3 spans 14 amino acids. Germline V lookup: CDR1 LGHDT, CDR2 YNNKEL (reference sequence).

The V and J genes are TRBV25-1 and TRBJ2-5; weak D call: TRBD1 (6 bases). The germline V and J ends were trimmed by 5 bases and 2 bases, with 15 bases remaining between them. Germline lookup yields CDR1 MGHDK and CDR2 SYGVNS. The CDR3 totals 15 residues. CDR3 in DNA: TGTGCCAGCAGTCCCCTCGGACAGTCTCAAGAGACCCAGTACTTC. It yields the protein CASSPLGQSQETQYF.